This TCR beta chain emerged from a study of shared clonotypes between healthy human individuals. This clone occurred once. Measured with immunoSEQ multiplex PCR; TCRdb has only the in-frame clones, and not every one. The repertoire holds about a million clones, with more than 65% as singletons. Subsets obtained from CD4+ cells comprised CD45RA+ naive and CD45RA-negative memory cells. V trimming: 7 bases; J trimming: 2 bases; junction bases outside the gene matches: 10. CDR3 length: 15 amino acids. Per germline, CDR1 MNHNY and CDR2 SVGAGI (reference sequence). The chain recombines TRBV6-6 with TRBJ2-7; 8 bases are a match to TRBD2. The sequenced sample consisted of memory CD4+ T cells sorted from blood. Subset in this sample: CD45RA-negative fraction. The receptor's source is a man aged 18 to 30 in good health. CDR3 DNA: TGTGCCAGCACTCTAGAGAGCGGGGGACCCTACGAGCAGTACTTC. Protein product: CASTLESGGPYEQYF.